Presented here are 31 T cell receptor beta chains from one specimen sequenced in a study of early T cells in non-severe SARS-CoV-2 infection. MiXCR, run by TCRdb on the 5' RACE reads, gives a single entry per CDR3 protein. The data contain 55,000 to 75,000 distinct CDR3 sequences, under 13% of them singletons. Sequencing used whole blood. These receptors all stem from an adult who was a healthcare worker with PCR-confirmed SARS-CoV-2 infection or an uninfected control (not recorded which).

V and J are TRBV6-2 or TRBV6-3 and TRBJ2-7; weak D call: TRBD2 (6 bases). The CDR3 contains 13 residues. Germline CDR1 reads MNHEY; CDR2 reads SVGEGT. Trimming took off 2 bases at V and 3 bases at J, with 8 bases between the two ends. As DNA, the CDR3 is TGTGCCAGCAGTTACGCGGACTACTACGAGCAGTACTTC. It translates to CASSYADYYEQYF.

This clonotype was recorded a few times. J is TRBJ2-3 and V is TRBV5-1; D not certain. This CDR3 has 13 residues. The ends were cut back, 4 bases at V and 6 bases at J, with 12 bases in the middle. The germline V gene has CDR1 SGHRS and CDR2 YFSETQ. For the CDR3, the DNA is TGCGCCAGCAGCCCACCACCGATGGATACGCAGTATTTT. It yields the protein CASSPPPMDTQYF.

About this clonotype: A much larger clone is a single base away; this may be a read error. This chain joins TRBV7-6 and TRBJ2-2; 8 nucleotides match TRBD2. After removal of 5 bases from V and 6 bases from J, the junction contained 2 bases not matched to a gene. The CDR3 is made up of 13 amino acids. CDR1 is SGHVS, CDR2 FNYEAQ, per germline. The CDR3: CASSPTSAGELFF. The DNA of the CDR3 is TGTGCCAGCAGCCCGACTAGCGCCGGGGAGCTGTTTTTT.

For the CDR3, the DNA is TGTGCCAGCAAAGGTCAGGGTTCCTACGAGCAGTACTTC. Its protein is CASKGQGSYEQYF. The chain has TRBV28 and TRBJ2-7, with D tentatively TRBD1 (5 bases). Germline V gene lookup returns CDR1 MDHEN and CDR2 SYDVKM. V was trimmed by 7 bases and J by 1 base, leaving 11 bases between them. This CDR3 has 13 amino acids.

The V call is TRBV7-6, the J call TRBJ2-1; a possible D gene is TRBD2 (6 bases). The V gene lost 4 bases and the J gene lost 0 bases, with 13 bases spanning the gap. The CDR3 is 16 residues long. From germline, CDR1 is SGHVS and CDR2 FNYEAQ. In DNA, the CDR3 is TGTGCCAGCAGCTCCCTGCGGGGTAGCTCCTACAATGAGCAGTTCTTC. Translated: CASSSLRGSSYNEQFF.

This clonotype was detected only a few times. CDR3 in amino acids: CSAQIDRDAFLGKLFF. CDR3 nucleotide sequence: TGCAGTGCCCAAATCGACAGGGATGCCTTCTTAGGGAAACTGTTTTTT. The chain uses TRBV20-1 and TRBJ1-4; TRBD1 aligns across 7 bases. Germline loops: CDR1 DFQATT, CDR2 SNEGSKA (reference sequence). The V gene end was trimmed by 6 bases and the J gene end by 11 bases; junction bases not matched to a gene: 21. The CDR3 totals 16 residues.

The CDR3 loop reads CASSFDGRLDTQYF. Here the CDR3 DNA reads TGTGCCAGCAGCTTCGACGGGAGGTTAGATACGCAGTATTTT. This chain connects TRBV7-2 to TRBJ2-3; TRBD2 matches 7 bases. V lost 3 bases and J lost 5; bases outside the gene matches: 5. Germline V gene sequence: CDR1 SGHTA, CDR2 FQGNSA. This CDR3 comprises 14 residues.

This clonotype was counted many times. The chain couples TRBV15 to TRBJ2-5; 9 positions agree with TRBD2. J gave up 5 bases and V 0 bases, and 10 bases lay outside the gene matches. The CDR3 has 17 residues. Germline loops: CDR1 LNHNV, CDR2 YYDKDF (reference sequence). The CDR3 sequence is CATSRDRPASGTETQYF. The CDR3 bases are TGTGCCACCAGCAGAGATAGGCCGGCTAGCGGGACTGAGACCCAGTACTTC.

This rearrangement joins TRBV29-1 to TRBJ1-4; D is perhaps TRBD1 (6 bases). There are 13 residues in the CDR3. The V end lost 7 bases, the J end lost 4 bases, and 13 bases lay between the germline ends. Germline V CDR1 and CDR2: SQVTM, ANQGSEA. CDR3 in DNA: TGCAGCGGGAGACAGGCGGGTAATGAAAAACTGTTTTTT. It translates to CSGRQAGNEKLFF.

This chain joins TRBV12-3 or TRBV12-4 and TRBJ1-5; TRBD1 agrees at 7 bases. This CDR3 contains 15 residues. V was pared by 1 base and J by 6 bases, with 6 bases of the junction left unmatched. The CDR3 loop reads CASSLVQGIPQPQHF. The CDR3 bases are TGTGCCAGCAGTTTAGTACAGGGGATACCTCAGCCCCAGCATTTT.

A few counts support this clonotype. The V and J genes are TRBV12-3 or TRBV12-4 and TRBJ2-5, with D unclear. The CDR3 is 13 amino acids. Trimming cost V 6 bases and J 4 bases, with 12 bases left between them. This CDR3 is CASSSGVRETQYF. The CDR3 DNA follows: TGTGCCAGCAGCTCTGGGGTACGAGAGACCCAGTACTTC.

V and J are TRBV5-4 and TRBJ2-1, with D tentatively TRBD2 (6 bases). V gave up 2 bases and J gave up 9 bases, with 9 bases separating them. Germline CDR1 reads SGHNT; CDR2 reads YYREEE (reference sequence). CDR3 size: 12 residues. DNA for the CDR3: TGTGCCAGCAGCTTCACTAGCAGTGAGCAGTTCTTC. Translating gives CASSFTSSEQFF.

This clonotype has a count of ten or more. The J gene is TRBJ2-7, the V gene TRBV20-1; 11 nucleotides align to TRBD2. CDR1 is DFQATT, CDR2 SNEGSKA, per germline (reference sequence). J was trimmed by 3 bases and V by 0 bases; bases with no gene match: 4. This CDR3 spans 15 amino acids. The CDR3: CSARDLGLADYEQYF. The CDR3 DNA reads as TGCAGTGCTAGAGATTTGGGACTAGCGGACTACGAGCAGTACTTC.

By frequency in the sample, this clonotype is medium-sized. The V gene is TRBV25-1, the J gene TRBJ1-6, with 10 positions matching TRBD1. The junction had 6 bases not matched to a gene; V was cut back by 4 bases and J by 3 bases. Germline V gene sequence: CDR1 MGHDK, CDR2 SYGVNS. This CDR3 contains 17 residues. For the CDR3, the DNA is TGTGCCAGCAGTGGAGAGACAGGGGGCTTCTATAATTCACCCCTCCACTTT. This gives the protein CASSGETGGFYNSPLHF.

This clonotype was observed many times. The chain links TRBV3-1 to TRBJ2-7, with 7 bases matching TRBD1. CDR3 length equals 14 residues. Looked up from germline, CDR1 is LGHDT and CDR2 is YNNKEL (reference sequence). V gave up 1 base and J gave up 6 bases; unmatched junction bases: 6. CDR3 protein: CASSQAGTEPEQYF. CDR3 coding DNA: TGTGCCAGCAGCCAAGCCGGGACAGAACCCGAGCAGTACTTC.

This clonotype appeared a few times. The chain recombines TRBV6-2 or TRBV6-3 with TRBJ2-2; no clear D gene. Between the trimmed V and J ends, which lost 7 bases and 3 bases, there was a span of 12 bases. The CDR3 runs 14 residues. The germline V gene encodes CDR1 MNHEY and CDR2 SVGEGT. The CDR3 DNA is TGTGCCAGCATCGGTTTTGGGGACACCGGGGAGCTGTTTTTT. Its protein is CASIGFGDTGELFF.

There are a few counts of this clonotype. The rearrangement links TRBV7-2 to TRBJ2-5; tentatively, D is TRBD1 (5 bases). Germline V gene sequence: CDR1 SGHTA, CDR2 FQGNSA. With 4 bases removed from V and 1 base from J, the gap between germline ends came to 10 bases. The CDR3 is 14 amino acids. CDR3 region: CASSWGSPQETQYF. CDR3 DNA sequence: TGTGCCAGCAGCTGGGGCAGTCCCCAAGAGACCCAGTACTTC.

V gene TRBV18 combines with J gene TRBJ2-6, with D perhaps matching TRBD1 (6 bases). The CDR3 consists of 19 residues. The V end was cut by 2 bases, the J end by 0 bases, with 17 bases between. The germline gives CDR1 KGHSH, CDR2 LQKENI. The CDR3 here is CASSPFGGGGNSGANVLTF. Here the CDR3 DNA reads TGTGCCAGCTCACCATTTGGGGGCGGTGGAAACTCTGGGGCCAACGTCCTGACTTTC.

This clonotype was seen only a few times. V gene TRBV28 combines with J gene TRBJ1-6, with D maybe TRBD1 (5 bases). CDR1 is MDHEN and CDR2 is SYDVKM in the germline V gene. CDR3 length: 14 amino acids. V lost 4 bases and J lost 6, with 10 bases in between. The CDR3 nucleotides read TGTGCCAGCAGTTGGGACTTTTCTAATTCACCCCTCCACTTT. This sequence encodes CASSWDFSNSPLHF.

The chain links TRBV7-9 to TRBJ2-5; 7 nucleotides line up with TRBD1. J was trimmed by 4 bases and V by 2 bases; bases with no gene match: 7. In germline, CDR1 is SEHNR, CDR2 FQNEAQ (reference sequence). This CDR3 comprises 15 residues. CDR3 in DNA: TGTGCCAGCAGCTTATGGCAGGGGGAAGGAGAGACCCAGTACTTC. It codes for CASSLWQGEGETQYF.

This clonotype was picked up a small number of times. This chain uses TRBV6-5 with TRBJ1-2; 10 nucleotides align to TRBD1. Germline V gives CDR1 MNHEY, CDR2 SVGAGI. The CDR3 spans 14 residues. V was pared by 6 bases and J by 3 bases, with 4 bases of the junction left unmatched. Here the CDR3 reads CASRQGQGHYGYTF. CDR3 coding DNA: TGTGCCAGCAGACAGGGACAGGGGCACTATGGCTACACCTTC.

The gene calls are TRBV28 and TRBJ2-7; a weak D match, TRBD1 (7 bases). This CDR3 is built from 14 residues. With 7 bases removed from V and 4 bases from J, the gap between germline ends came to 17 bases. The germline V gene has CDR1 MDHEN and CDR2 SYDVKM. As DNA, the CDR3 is TGTGCCAGCACGAGCCCGACAGGGAGGTACGAGCAGTACTTC. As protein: CASTSPTGRYEQYF.

The CDR3 DNA is TGTGCCAGCAGTACCCCAGGACAGGGTAAATCACCCCTCCACTTT. It yields the protein CASSTPGQGKSPLHF. This chain joins TRBV28 and TRBJ1-6, with TRBD1 identical over 8 bases. The CDR3 contains 15 residues. Per germline, CDR1 MDHEN and CDR2 SYDVKM. V dropped 5 bases and J dropped 10; count of bases not matched to a gene: 10.

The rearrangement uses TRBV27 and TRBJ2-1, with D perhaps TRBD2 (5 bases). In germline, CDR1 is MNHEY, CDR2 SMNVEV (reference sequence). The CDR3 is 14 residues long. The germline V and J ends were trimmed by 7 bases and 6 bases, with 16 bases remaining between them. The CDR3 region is CASKSLASFNEQFF. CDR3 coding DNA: TGTGCCAGCAAAAGTCTAGCCAGTTTCAATGAGCAGTTCTTC.

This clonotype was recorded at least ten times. DNA of the CDR3: TGTGCCAGCAGTTCGCAGGGGAGTCGGATCGGCTACACCTTC. This codes for CASSSQGSRIGYTF. V and J are TRBV12-3 or TRBV12-4 and TRBJ1-2; maybe TRBD1 (6 bases). The CDR3 runs 14 residues. V was trimmed by 4 bases and J by 8 bases, leaving 17 bases between them.

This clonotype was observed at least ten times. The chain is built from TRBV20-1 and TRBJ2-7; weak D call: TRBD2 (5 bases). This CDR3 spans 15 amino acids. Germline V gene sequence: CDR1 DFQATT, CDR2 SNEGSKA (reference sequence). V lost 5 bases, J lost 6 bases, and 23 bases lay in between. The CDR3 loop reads CSAHPTKLELLEQYF. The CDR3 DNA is TGCAGTGCTCACCCTACCAAACTAGAACTTCTCGAGCAGTACTTC.

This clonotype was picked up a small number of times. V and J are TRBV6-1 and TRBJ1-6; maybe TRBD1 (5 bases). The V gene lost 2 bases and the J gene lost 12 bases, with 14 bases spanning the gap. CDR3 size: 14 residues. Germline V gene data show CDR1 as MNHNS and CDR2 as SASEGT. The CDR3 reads CASSERGAFGPLHF. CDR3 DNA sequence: TGTGCCAGCAGTGAAAGGGGTGCATTCGGACCCCTCCACTTT.

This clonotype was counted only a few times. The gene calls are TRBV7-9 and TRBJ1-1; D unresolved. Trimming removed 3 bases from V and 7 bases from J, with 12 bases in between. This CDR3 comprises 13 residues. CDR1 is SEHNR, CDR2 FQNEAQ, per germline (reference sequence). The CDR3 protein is CASSLPPASEAFF. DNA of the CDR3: TGTGCCAGCAGCTTGCCCCCAGCTAGTGAAGCTTTCTTT.

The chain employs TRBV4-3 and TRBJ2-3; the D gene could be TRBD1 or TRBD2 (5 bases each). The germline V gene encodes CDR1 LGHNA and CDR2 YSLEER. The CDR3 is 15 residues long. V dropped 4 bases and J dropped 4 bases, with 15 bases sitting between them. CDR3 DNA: TGCGCCAGCAGCCTTACGGGACGGCTCGCAGATACGCAGTATTTT. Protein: CASSLTGRLADTQYF.

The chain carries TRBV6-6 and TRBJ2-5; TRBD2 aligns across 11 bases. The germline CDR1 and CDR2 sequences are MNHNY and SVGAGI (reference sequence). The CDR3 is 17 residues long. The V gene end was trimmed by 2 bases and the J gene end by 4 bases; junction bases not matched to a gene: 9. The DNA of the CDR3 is TGTGCCAGCAGTTACCGCCCACTAGCGGGAGCACTAGAGACCCAGTACTTC. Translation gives CASSYRPLAGALETQYF.

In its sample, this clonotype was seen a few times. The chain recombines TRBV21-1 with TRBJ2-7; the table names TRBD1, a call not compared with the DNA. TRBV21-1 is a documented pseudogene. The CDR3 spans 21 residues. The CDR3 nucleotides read TGTGCCAGCAGCAGAGTCCGTGCCAGCAGCAAGTTGGTGGACAGATCCTACGAGCAGTACTTC. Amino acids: CASSRVRASSKLVDRSYEQYF.